One sample yielded the 10 T cell receptor beta chains listed below, sequenced in a study of response to subunit inactivated influenza vaccine. TCRdb re-derived calls from the RT-PCR reads in MiXCR, one entry per CDR3 protein. The sample contains about 500,000 distinct CDR3 sequences, 15% to 20% of which appear only once. The sample here was CD4+ T cells sorted from PBMCs, taken 23 to 25 months after vaccination. Receptors originate from a man in his fifties or sixties who received an inactivated influenza vaccine.

The table lists this clonotype with a count of one. This rearrangement joins TRBV6-6 to TRBJ2-5; TRBD2 aligns across 7 bases. The germline gives CDR1 MNHNY, CDR2 SVGAGI (reference sequence). The CDR3 covers 11 residues. The CDR3 DNA is TGTGCGGGGGGGTATCAAGAGACCCAGTACTTC. Residues: CAGGYQETQYF.

The CDR3: CSAIRGQGTGELFF. As DNA, the CDR3 is TGCAGTGCTATTAGGGGACAGGGGACCGGGGAGCTGTTTTTT. The chain couples TRBV20-1 to TRBJ2-2; the match to TRBD1 covers 10 bases. CDR1 is DFQATT and CDR2 is SNEGSKA in the germline V gene (reference sequence). The CDR3 covers 14 residues. After removal of 4 bases from V and 5 bases from J, the junction contained 4 bases not matched to a gene.

As concerns this clonotype: Sequence at one end of the junction differs from germline and may be a read error. V and J are TRBV24-1 and TRBJ2-2; 7 positions match TRBD1. CDR1 is KGHDR and CDR2 is SFDVKD in the germline V gene. The length of the CDR3 is 15 residues. CDR3 bases: TGTGCCACCACGGGGACAGCCACGAATACCGGGGAGCTGTTTTTT. This gives the protein CATTGTATNTGELFF.

The CDR3 sequence: CASSPLFGTGVNGYTF. CDR3 nucleotide sequence: TGTGCCAGCAGCCCCTTGTTCGGGACAGGGGTAAATGGCTACACCTTC. The rearrangement links TRBV5-6 to TRBJ1-2; 10 positions agree with TRBD1. The CDR3 has 16 amino acids. V shed 4 bases, J shed 6 bases, and the junction held 12 bases outside the gene matches. Per the germline V gene, CDR1 is SGHDT and CDR2 is YYEEEE.

CDR3 residues: CASSLEGSSGAQYF. CDR3 coding DNA: TGTGCCAGCAGCTTAGAGGGCTCGAGCGGCGCGCAGTATTTT. The V and J genes are TRBV7-2 and TRBJ2-3; possible D gene TRBD2, 5 bases. The germline CDR1 and CDR2 sequences are SGHTA and FQGNSA. Trimming took 1 base from V and 10 from J, leaving 15 bases between them. This CDR3 comprises 14 residues. Full variable domain (remainder filled in from reference TRBV7-2 and TRBJ2-3): GAGVSQSPSNKVTEKGKDVELRCDPISGHTALYWYRQSLGQGLEFLIYFQGNSAPDKSGLPSDRFSAERTGGSVSTLTIQRTQQEDSAVYLCASSLEGSSGAQYFGPGTRLTVL.

The sample holds a few counts of this clonotype. V is TRBV4-1 and J is TRBJ2-7; D possibly corresponds to TRBD1 (6 bases). This CDR3 has 12 residues. V shed 2 bases and J shed 6 bases, with 8 bases lying between them. The germline V gene encodes CDR1 MGHRA and CDR2 YSYEKL. The CDR3 here is CASSQLRGEQYF. For the CDR3, the DNA is TGCGCCAGCAGCCAACTCAGGGGCGAGCAGTACTTC.

The chain uses TRBV11-2 and TRBJ2-3, with D possibly TRBD1 on 5 matching bases. Germline assignment: CDR1 SGHAT and CDR2 FQNNGV. The CDR3 has 19 residues. Trimming stripped 5 bases from V and 2 bases from J, with 26 bases between. The CDR3, as DNA: TGTGCCAGCAGCCTAAGATCCAGGGAAGGTTGGACCAACACAGATACGCAGTATTTT. This gives the protein CASSLRSREGWTNTDTQYF.

The V and J genes are TRBV2 and TRBJ1-4, with D possibly being TRBD1 (5 bases). The CDR3 length is 15 residues. V shed 6 bases and J shed 3 bases, with 14 bases lying between them. Germline loops: CDR1 SNHLY, CDR2 FYNNEI. The CDR3 here is CASSPGPGANEKLFF. The DNA for the CDR3 is TGTGCCAGCAGCCCTGGACCGGGGGCTAATGAAAAACTGTTTTTT. The variable domain in full, completed from reference TRBV2 and TRBJ1-4, reads EPEVTQTPSHQVTQMGQEVILRCVPISNHLYFYWYRQILGQKVEFLVSFYNNEISEKSEIFDDQFSVERPDGSNFTLKIRSTKLEDSAMYFCASSPGPGANEKLFFGSGTQLSVL.

This clonotype was detected a few times. This chain connects TRBV9 to TRBJ1-5; TRBD1 agrees at 7 bases. Germline V gene sequence: CDR1 SGDLS, CDR2 YYNGEE. The trim removed 4 bases at V and 0 bases at J, leaving 19 bases unmatched. This CDR3 is built from 20 residues. The CDR3 protein is CASSPQPAGQNFHSNQPQHF. In DNA form, the CDR3 reads TGTGCCAGCAGCCCCCAGCCGGCGGGACAGAACTTCCATAGCAATCAGCCCCAGCATTTT.

At least ten counts were recorded for this clonotype. J is TRBJ2-3 and V is TRBV27; D is possibly TRBD1 (6 bases). Trimming removed 5 bases from V and 5 bases from J, with 14 bases in between. This CDR3 comprises 14 residues. Germline lookup yields CDR1 MNHEY and CDR2 SMNVEV (reference sequence). The CDR3 DNA reads as TGTGCCAGCAGTAAGGGGGTCCCGAGAGATACGCAGTATTTT. Its protein product is CASSKGVPRDTQYF.